Each of the 10 T cell receptor beta chains below was sequenced from the same sample in a study of blood T cell repertoires in COVID-19. The method was immunoSEQ multiplex PCR; TCRdb's version includes in-frame clones alone and lacks a portion of them. The sample shows 55,000 to 90,000 clones, around 82% of them seen only once. The sequenced material came from peripheral blood. The receptors stem from a woman aged 55-70 years with acute or convalescent COVID-19.

V usage is TRBV5-1 and J usage is TRBJ2-2; perhaps TRBD1 as D (6 bases). V lost 5 bases and J lost 3, with 11 bases in between. CDR3 length equals 14 residues. Germline loops: CDR1 SGHRS, CDR2 YFSETQ. The CDR3 nucleotides are TGCGCCAGCAGTTCCGGGACACACACCGGGGAGCTGTTTTTT. The encoded protein is CASSSGTHTGELFF.

The chain links TRBV9 to TRBJ1-2; perhaps TRBD1 as D (5 bases). CDR3 size: 13 residues. Germline V CDR1 and CDR2: SGDLS, YYNGEE. The V end lost 2 bases, the J end lost 7 bases, and 12 bases lay between the germline ends. CDR3 loop: CASSVTDRTGYTF. As DNA, the CDR3 is TGTGCCAGCAGCGTTACTGACAGAACTGGCTACACCTTC.

This rearrangement joins TRBV11-2 to TRBJ1-5, with a tentative D call TRBD1 (5 bases). The CDR3 has 13 amino acids. The V end was cut by 2 bases, the J end by 6 bases, with 8 bases between. Germline V lookup: CDR1 SGHAT, CDR2 FQNNGV. This CDR3 is CASSLKGSQPQHF. CDR3 in DNA: TGTGCCAGCAGCTTAAAGGGGTCTCAGCCCCAGCATTTT.

V usage is TRBV11-2 and J usage is TRBJ2-1; 10 bases map to TRBD2. The CDR3 contains 15 residues. Per the germline V gene, CDR1 is SGHAT and CDR2 is FQNNGV. Trimming cost V 5 bases and J 10 bases; bases outside gene matches: 11. In DNA, the CDR3 is TGTGCCAGCAGCCCCCAAGCGGGGGGGTTAGGGGAGCAGTTCTTC. It specifies CASSPQAGGLGEQFF.

The chain recombines TRBV12-5 with TRBJ1-6; 8 bases map to TRBD1. V lost 2 bases, J lost 7 bases, and 16 bases stayed unmatched. The CDR3 totals 19 residues. From germline, CDR1 is LGHNT and CDR2 FRNRAP. The CDR3 reads CASGLLSYVGQGLNSPLHF. The CDR3 coding sequence is TGTGCTAGTGGTTTGCTATCTTATGTCGGACAGGGTCTCAATTCACCCCTCCACTTT.

This sequence joins TRBV2 and TRBJ1-2; possibly TRBD1 for D (5 bases). The CDR3 covers 13 residues. V lost 6 bases to trimming and J lost 0 bases, with 8 bases between them. Germline V gene lookup returns CDR1 SNHLY and CDR2 FYNNEI. The CDR3 region is CASRQDANYGYTF. For the CDR3, the DNA is TGTGCCAGCAGACAGGACGCTAACTATGGCTACACCTTC.

This clone was recorded a few times. The chain combines TRBV5-6 with TRBJ1-2; 9 bases line up with TRBD1. The junction had 5 bases not matched to a gene; V was cut back by 0 bases and J by 8 bases. Germline assignment: CDR1 SGHDT and CDR2 YYEEEE. There are 14 residues in the CDR3. CDR3 sequence (DNA): TGTGCCAGCAGCTTGGTACAGGGGGCTGGAGGCTACACCTTC. Translating gives CASSLVQGAGGYTF.

CDR3 DNA: TGTGCTAGTGGTTTGCCCCCACGGACAGGGGGTTACAATGAGCAGTTCTTC. It encodes CASGLPPRTGGYNEQFF. The gene calls are TRBV12-5 and TRBJ2-1, with TRBD1 identical over 10 bases. The CDR3 extends over 17 amino acids. After removal of 2 bases from V and 4 bases from J, the junction contained 8 bases not matched to a gene. The germline gives CDR1 LGHNT, CDR2 FRNRAP.

The CDR3 DNA follows: TGCGCCAGCAAGGACAACTCCTACGAGCAGTACTTC. Translating it yields CASKDNSYEQYF. V usage is TRBV5-1 and J usage is TRBJ2-7, with a weak D call TRBD1 (5 bases). The germline CDR1 and CDR2 sequences are SGHRS and YFSETQ. The CDR3 is 12 amino acids. The ends were cut back, 6 bases at V and 0 bases at J, with 7 bases in the middle.

In its sample, this clone was seen a few times. The chain has TRBV12-3 or TRBV12-4 and TRBJ1-5; D may be TRBD1 (6 bases). The CDR3 covers 13 residues. Trimming took off 6 bases at V and 5 bases at J, with 11 bases between the two ends. CDR3 sequence: CASSWTEDQPQHF. The CDR3 DNA sequence: TGTGCCAGCAGCTGGACAGAGGATCAGCCCCAGCATTTT.